This paragraph covers one T cell receptor beta chain sequence. Data came from immunoSEQ multiplex PCR; TCRdb stores just in-frame clones and leaves some out. This table holds 350,000 or so clones, approximately 88% found once. Recruited during active infection, patients (from Seattle) were subsequently followed longitudinally. The sample comes from a study of blood T cell repertoires in COVID-19. The CDR3 consists of 15 residues. Germline trimming cut 2 bases from V and 4 bases from J; bases unmatched to any gene: 3. Germline CDR1 and CDR2: SGHAT and FQNNGV. The source is a woman aged 25 to 39 with COVID-19, enrolled during active disease. The sample comprised peripheral blood. This chain links TRBV11-2 with TRBJ2-2, with 8 bases lining up with TRBD2. The CDR3 region has the DNA TGTGCCAGCAGCTTAACGGGGGGGTCCACCGGGGAGCTGTTTTTT. Translation gives CASSLTGGSTGELFF.